These 5 T cell receptor beta chains came from one sample sequenced in a study of cytomegalovirus exposure and HLA in healthy donors. Primers for the PCR totalled 60 Vbeta and 13 Jbeta. Sequencing was performed with immunoSEQ multiplex PCR; in TCRdb, only in-frame clones are kept and a portion is missing. The data contain 150,000 to 200,000 clones, 76% of them seen just once; the ten biggest clones take up about 2.5%. Sequencing was carried out using PBMCs. The receptor source for this set is a woman in her twenties or thirties in good health and CMV-seropositive.

The chain joins TRBV4-3 to TRBJ2-7; 11 nucleotides match TRBD2. The CDR3 has 18 amino acids. CDR1 LGHNA and CDR2 YSLEER come from the germline V gene. J was trimmed by 6 bases and V by 0 bases; bases with no gene match: 13. The CDR3 DNA reads as TGCGCCAGCAGCCAAGATTTCCTAGCGGGGGGCACCAGTGGCGAGCAGTACTTC. Amino acids: CASSQDFLAGGTSGEQYF.

The chain combines TRBV29-1 with TRBJ2-3; 9 bases match TRBD2. The junction had 2 bases not matched to a gene; V was cut back by 3 bases and J by 1 base. The germline V gene has CDR1 SQVTM and CDR2 ANQGSEA. This CDR3 spans 14 amino acids. This chain's CDR3 is CSVEASGGTDTQYF. The CDR3 DNA follows: TGCAGCGTTGAGGCTAGCGGGGGCACAGATACGCAGTATTTT.

V usage is TRBV7-8 and J usage is TRBJ2-4; TRBD2 matches at 9 bases. With 2 bases clipped from V and 6 bases from J, the junction kept 5 bases outside the gene matches. This CDR3 has 15 residues. Germline-derived CDR1 and CDR2 are SGHVS and FQNEAQ. This CDR3 is CASSLYAGGGNIQYF. The CDR3 DNA reads as TGTGCCAGCAGCTTATACGCGGGGGGGGGAAACATTCAGTACTTC.

This clone has a handful of counts. This chain uses TRBV30 with TRBJ1-3, with 7 bases that match TRBD1. With V trimmed by 3 bases and J by 3 bases, 5 bases remained unmatched. Germline V gives CDR1 GTSNPN, CDR2 SVGIG (reference sequence). The CDR3 has 14 amino acids. The CDR3 here is CAWSADRLGNTIYF. The CDR3 DNA follows: TGTGCCTGGAGCGCGGACAGGCTTGGAAACACCATATATTTT.

This clone appeared a few times. This sequence joins TRBV18 and TRBJ1-4, with 7 bases that match TRBD1. CDR1 is KGHSH, CDR2 LQKENI, per germline. This CDR3 contains 13 residues. V shed 2 bases, J shed 8 bases, and the junction held 2 bases outside the gene matches. The CDR3 region is CASSPGQEEKLFF. DNA for the CDR3: TGTGCCAGCTCACCAGGACAGGAGGAAAAACTGTTTTTT.